A single count supports the clone carrying this TCR beta chain. These data belong to a study of T cell responses to AZD1222 COVID-19 vaccine. Study-wide context: Some second doses came at about 4 weeks and others at about 12 weeks; these were pooled.

Sequencing used immunoSEQ multiplex PCR; TCRdb keeps in-frame clones, though not all of them. The repertoire includes around 100,000 clones, 88% of them detected once, and about 1.8% sits in the top ten. The V end was cut by 0 bases, the J end by 7 bases, with 16 bases between. Germline CDR1 reads LGHNA; CDR2 reads YSLEER. The CDR3 covers 15 residues. This chain uses TRBV4-3 with TRBJ2-7; D might be TRBD2 (6 bases). The sequence came from an adult in good health. The starting material was peripheral blood, obtained on day 0 of AZD1222 vaccination. The CDR3 reads CASSQDWRGQGEQYF. The CDR3 region has the DNA TGCGCCAGCAGCCAAGATTGGCGGGGCCAAGGGGAGCAGTACTTC.